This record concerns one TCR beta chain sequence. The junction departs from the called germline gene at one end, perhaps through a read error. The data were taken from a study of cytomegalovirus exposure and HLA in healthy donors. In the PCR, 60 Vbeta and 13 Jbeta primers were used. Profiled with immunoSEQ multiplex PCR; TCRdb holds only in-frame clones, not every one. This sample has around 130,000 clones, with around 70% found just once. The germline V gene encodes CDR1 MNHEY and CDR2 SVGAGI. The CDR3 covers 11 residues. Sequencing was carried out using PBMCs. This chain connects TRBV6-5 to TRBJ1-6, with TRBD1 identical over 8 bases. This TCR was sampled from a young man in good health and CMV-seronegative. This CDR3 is CASKSGQETFF. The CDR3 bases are TGTGCCAGCAAGTCGGGACAGGAGACGTTTTTT.